This TCR beta chain was sequenced for a study of B cell selection in AIRE deficiency (dated 2019 in TCRdb). Study-wide context: Researchers compared TCRbeta repertoires of sorted blood CD4+ conventional T cells and regulatory T cells in AIRE-deficient patients with those in healthy controls. The TCR-sequenced cohort comprised five AIRE-deficient APECED patients and five healthy control donors.

Regulatory T cells were sorted as cells that were CD4+CD25hiCD127low/negative. Control samples were obtained from healthy donors who were not related to the patients. Tconv and Treg cells for TCRbeta sequencing were sorted on a FACSAria flow cytometer. The sorted cells went into 5-ml round-bottom polystyrene tubes, and the dry cell pellets were then frozen at -80 degrees C until sequencing. This clone came up once. Its binding antigen is unknown. Per-base quality was not reported, and no clone a single base away is much larger than it. The CDR3, cysteine through phenylalanine, is 16 amino acids long. The kept DNA is CDR3 alone, 48 bases in frame from the first base. From the germline V gene, CDR1 is MDHEN and CDR2 is SYDVKM. Relative to germline, V is missing 4 bases and J is missing 6 bases, with 9 bases of the junction outside any gene match. What the research found in general, with its limitations: Of approximately 4,000 shared Treg TCRbeta sequences, about 30% were shared only among healthy donors and approximately 9% only among patients, suggesting less efficient Treg selection without AIRE. About 30.6% of the Treg TCRbeta sequences shared among healthy donors were detected in patient Tconv cells, suggesting that Treg-biased clones are diverted into the Tconv compartment. Only TCRbeta chains were sequenced, and roughly 37% of shared healthy-donor Treg sequences were also present in healthy Tconv cells, possibly due to differing TCRalpha chains. TCRBV gene usage, CDR3 length and TCR diversity in Tconv and Treg cells from AIRE-deficient patients were found to be similar to those in cells from healthy donors. Shared Treg sequences had shorter CDR3s, which reflects a bias toward rearrangements containing few non-templated nucleotide insertions.

The immunoSEQ platform was used to sequence the TCRbeta chains. Per the authors' processing: About 56,000 distinct TCRbeta sequences from patients and 9.56x10^4 from healthy donors were obtained from pooled Treg repertoires. Treg TCRbeta sequences shared by two or more individuals were defined as public, and these public Treg TCRbeta sequences were subsequently searched for in Tconv repertoires. To test for differences between groups, Mann-Whitney U tests with Bonferroni-Dunn correction were run in GraphPad Prism 7.03. TCRdb carries this immuneACCESS record with in-frame sequences only. Its versions omit some clonotypes, under half of them owing to an unresolved V gene in the studies checked, with the rest unexplained. Clone size and V and J calls were adopted from that table, with D and trimming inferred from the DNA. Across this sample there are around 20,000 clones, with 90% to 95% seen only once. 0.75% to 0.9% of the sample is taken by the ten largest.

Sequencing was done on a sample of CD4+CD25+ Tregs sorted from PBMCs. In this chain, TRBV28 is recombined with TRBJ2-5; 12 junctional bases match TRBD2. This TCR came from a human donor in good health. The CDR3 region has the sequence CASSSWTSGAQQTQYF. The nucleotide sequence is given as TGTGCCAGCAGTTCGTGGACTAGCGGGGCTCAACAGACCCAGTACTTC.